A selection of T cell receptor beta chains follows, all from one sample in a study of regulatory T cells in long-lasting Graves disease. TCRdb called the multiplex PCR reads again in MiXCR, with one record for every CDR3 protein. The sample lists hundreds of thousands of distinct CDR3 sequences; about a sixth were seen once. The same specimen was also included in a second study, on T cells in Graves' hyperthyroidism and ophthalmopathy.

The sequencing here drew on peripheral blood mononuclear cells (PBMCs), taken at new diagnosis, from a patient treated with antithyroid drugs. Receptor source: a woman in her 30s with Graves disease. Both conserved end residues are part of each CDR3. D genes are given only for firm matches. Some rows mark clone size as missing; the rest say once, few, many or name a class of expanded clone.

clone size	D gene	J gene	V gene	CDR3 protein	CDR3 DNA
many	.	TRBJ2-1	TRBV30	CAWSVPGGNEQFF	TGTGCCTGGAGTGTACCTGGTGGCAATGAGCAGTTCTTC
.	.	TRBJ2-1	TRBV29-1	CSVEGPPHNEQFF	TGCAGCGTTGAGGGACCCCCCCACAATGAGCAGTTCTTC
many	TRBD1	TRBJ2-2	TRBV28	CASSAQYYRGPGELFF	TGTGCCAGCTCTGCTCAATACTACAGGGGACCCGGGGAGCTGTTTTTT
many	TRBD2	TRBJ2-7	TRBV7-9	CASSFQLAGREQYF	TGTGCCAGCAGCTTTCAGCTAGCGGGACGTGAGCAGTACTTC
.	.	TRBJ2-2	TRBV7-3	CASSLGPANTGELFF	TGTGCCAGCAGCTTAGGTCCTGCGAACACCGGGGAGCTGTTTTTT
.	.	TRBJ1-3	TRBV19	CASRDKTSGNTIYF	TGTGCCAGTCGAGATAAGACCTCTGGAAACACCATATATTTT
few	.	TRBJ1-1	TRBV19	CASSEGRVTEAFF	TGTGCCAGTAGTGAGGGTAGAGTCACTGAAGCTTTCTTT
many	TRBD2	TRBJ2-3	TRBV6-5	CASSYSGREGVDTQYF	TGTGCCAGCAGTTACTCTGGGCGGGAGGGCGTAGATACGCAGTATTTT
.	.	TRBJ2-5	TRBV5-1	CASSRRTTSPQETQYF	TGCGCCAGCAGCCGGAGAACTACCTCTCCCCAAGAGACCCAGTACTTC
.	.	TRBJ2-1	TRBV5-1	CASSLARLRDRANNEQFF	TGCGCCAGCAGCTTGGCCAGATTGCGGGACAGAGCAAACAATGAGCAGTTCTTC
many	TRBD2	TRBJ2-1	TRBV20-1	CSARPITSGRSEQFF	TGCAGTGCTAGACCTATTACTAGCGGGAGAAGTGAGCAGTTCTTC
.	.	TRBJ1-3	TRBV5-4	CASSLDLSPGNTIYF	TGTGCCAGCAGCTTGGATCTCAGCCCAGGAAACACCATATATTTT
many	TRBD1	TRBJ1-2	TRBV6-1	CASKTGQGIGYTF	TGTGCCAGCAAAACGGGACAGGGGATAGGCTACACCTTC
many	.	TRBJ2-1	TRBV11-2	CASSLQASSYNEQFF	TGTGCCAGCAGCTTACAGGCGAGCTCCTACAATGAGCAGTTCTTC